The rows below give T cell receptor beta chains drawn from one sample of a study of T cell responses to AZD1222 COVID-19 vaccine. Sequencing was performed with immunoSEQ multiplex PCR; in TCRdb, only in-frame clones are kept and a portion is missing. The data show 150,000 to 200,000 clones, less than 95% seen once. The sequences come from peripheral blood, collected 28 days after the second AZD1222 dose. These receptor sequences come from an adult who received the AZD1222 COVID-19 vaccine. CDR3s include the opening cysteine and the closing phenylalanine or tryptophan. Each record gives: D gene, J gene, CDR3 length, V gene, CDR3 protein. A D gene is named only where the DNA matches it firmly.

>.|TRBJ2-7|14|TRBV4-3
CASSHAQGSYEQYF
>.|TRBJ2-1|16|TRBV4-1
CASSQAGRLSYNEQFF
>.|TRBJ1-2|14|TRBV29-1
CSVVQDLRFKGYTF
>.|TRBJ1-2|16|TRBV5-4
CASSLSRPMTNYGYTF
>.|TRBJ2-5|13|TRBV10-1
CASSPGGRETQYF
>TRBD1|TRBJ2-7|16|TRBV30
CAWRRIGTAETYEQYF
>.|TRBJ1-3|13|TRBV10-3
CAIQTSSGNTIYF
>TRBD1|TRBJ1-3|15|TRBV7-6
CASSLQGEKGNTIYF
>TRBD2|TRBJ2-2|16|TRBV3-1/TRBV3-2
CASSQVRGAGAGELFF
>.|TRBJ2-3|14|TRBV2
CASRQGPSTDTQYF
>.|TRBJ2-7|13|TRBV12-3/TRBV12-4
CASRWDTAYEQYF
>TRBD1|TRBJ2-3|17|TRBV9
CASSVRTGVSGTDTQYF
>.|TRBJ1-2|16|TRBV3-1/TRBV3-2
CASSQEGRGAFYGYTF
>TRBD2|TRBJ2-7|16|TRBV7-2
CASSLVGGLASYEQYF
>.|TRBJ1-5|15|TRBV3-1/TRBV3-2
CASSPGAQGNQPQHF
>TRBD1|TRBJ1-5|16|TRBV5-6
CASSRHRGVWVQPQHF
>.|TRBJ2-7|13|TRBV7-2
CASSPGGTYEQYF
>TRBD1|TRBJ1-5|16|TRBV19
CASSIRAGQGNQPQHF